This T cell receptor (beta chain) was captured in a study of T cell responses to AZD1222 COVID-19 vaccine. As for the study in general: Second-dose timings of about 4 or about 12 weeks were pooled. Regarding the study as a whole: Increases in Spike-specific TCR breadth and depth were seen after two AZD1222 doses. The number of AZD1222 recipients seropositive at baseline was only five to seven. Targets within unmutated variant regions were reportedly found for nearly half of spike-specific TCRs.

Notes on this clone: Its target is unknown.

Sequenced by immunoSEQ multiplex PCR; TCRdb stores in-frame clones only, minus some. The data show tens of thousands of clones, roughly 80% seen once. The sequencing used peripheral blood, collected on day 0 of AZD1222 vaccination. The receptor was derived from an adult in good health.

CDR3 residues: CASSQTAIVQETQYF. The CDR3 DNA reads as TGTGCCAGCAGTCAAACAGCGATAGTACAAGAGACCCAGTACTTC. The V and J genes are TRBV7-2 and TRBJ2-5, with D uncertain. This CDR3 has 15 amino acids. Germline-derived CDR1 and CDR2 are SGHTA and FQGNSA. The V end lost 6 bases, the J end lost 2 bases, and 16 bases lay between the germline ends.